The rows below give T cell receptor beta chains drawn from one sample of a study of blood T cell repertoires in COVID-19. Clones were sequenced by immunoSEQ multiplex PCR, and TCRdb holds only the in-frame ones, with some missing. This sample has about 120,000 clones, with roughly 81% found just once. The sequencing sample was made of peripheral blood. The receptor source for this set is a man aged 40-49 years with acute or convalescent COVID-19. CDR3s include the opening cysteine and the closing phenylalanine or tryptophan. The order of the fields is clone size, V gene, J gene, D gene, CDR3 DNA, CDR3 protein. D genes are given only for firm matches. Clone size is stated in some rows and not others, as once, few, many or a class when expanded.

size: -
V: TRBV27
J: TRBJ1-4
D: -
DNA: TGTGCCAGCACCACACGGTTGGGGGCTGAAAAACTGTTTTTT
CDR3: CASTTRLGAEKLFF

size: -
V: TRBV6-5
J: TRBJ2-1
D: -
DNA: TGTGCCAGCAGTTGGCCCGAGGGTCGCGCAAATGAGCAGTTCTTC
CDR3: CASSWPEGRANEQFF

size: few
V: TRBV5-4
J: TRBJ1-1
D: TRBD1
DNA: TGTGCCAGCAGCTTGGATGGACAGGGTGAAGCTTTCTTT
CDR3: CASSLDGQGEAFF

size: -
V: TRBV10-3
J: TRBJ1-1
D: -
DNA: TGTGCCATCAGTGAGGGGGGGGGCCCCCCTGAAGCTTTCTTT
CDR3: CAISEGGGPPEAFF

size: -
V: TRBV18
J: TRBJ1-4
D: TRBD1
DNA: TGTGCCAGCTCAAGACAGGGAACTAATGAAAAACTGTTTTTT
CDR3: CASSRQGTNEKLFF

size: -
V: TRBV27
J: TRBJ1-2
D: -
DNA: TGTGCCAGCAGTTTATCTTACGGGGAGGGAAAGTATGGCTACACCTTC
CDR3: CASSLSYGEGKYGYTF

size: once
V: TRBV7-2
J: TRBJ2-7
D: TRBD1
DNA: TGTGCCAGCAGCTCCAAGACAGGGGGCTTCGTCGAGCAGTACTTC
CDR3: CASSSKTGGFVEQYF

size: -
V: TRBV7-2
J: TRBJ1-1
D: -
DNA: TGTGCCAGCAGGCGACAGGTTAACGCTGAAGCTTTCTTT
CDR3: CASRRQVNAEAFF

size: -
V: TRBV6-5
J: TRBJ2-7
D: -
DNA: TGTGCCAGCAGTTACCTGCGGGATTTGGGGGAGCAGTACTTC
CDR3: CASSYLRDLGEQYF

size: once
V: TRBV9
J: TRBJ2-1
D: TRBD1
DNA: TGTGCCAGCACCAACACAGGGGGCCCCTACAATGAGCAGTTCTTC
CDR3: CASTNTGGPYNEQFF

size: -
V: TRBV5-1
J: TRBJ2-3
D: -
DNA: TGCGCCAGCAGCTTGGGTGCCCCGGTGAGCACAGATACGCAGTATTTT
CDR3: CASSLGAPVSTDTQYF

size: -
V: TRBV4-1
J: TRBJ1-5
D: TRBD1
DNA: TGCGCCAGCAGCCAAGACAGGGGGACTCACCAGCCCCAGCATTTT
CDR3: CASSQDRGTHQPQHF

size: few
V: TRBV4-1
J: TRBJ1-1
D: -
DNA: TGCGCCAGCATGGTGGCAGGGCGCACTGAAGCTTTCTTT
CDR3: CASMVAGRTEAFF

size: -
V: TRBV9
J: TRBJ2-7
D: TRBD2
DNA: TGTGCCAGCAGCGTAGACAGGTGGGGGGGCTACGAGCAGTACTTC
CDR3: CASSVDRWGGYEQYF

size: -
V: TRBV4-1
J: TRBJ1-5
D: -
DNA: TGCGCCAGCAGCCAATTGTTTGGGGCCAATCAGCCCCAGCATTTT
CDR3: CASSQLFGANQPQHF

size: -
V: TRBV29-1
J: TRBJ2-2
D: TRBD2
DNA: TGCAGCGTCCCGACTAGCGGGAACACCGGGGAGCTGTTTTTT
CDR3: CSVPTSGNTGELFF

size: -
V: TRBV10-3
J: TRBJ2-7
D: TRBD1
DNA: TGTGCCATCAGTGATTTAGGTAGGGACAGGGGAATGGCGGAGCAGTACTTC
CDR3: CAISDLGRDRGMAEQYF

size: -
V: TRBV9
J: TRBJ2-1
D: TRBD1
DNA: TGTGCCAGCAGCCCTCGGACAGGGTCCCATGAGCAGTTCTTC
CDR3: CASSPRTGSHEQFF

size: -
V: TRBV29-1
J: TRBJ1-1
D: TRBD1
DNA: TGCAGCGGGGGACAGGGGTACACTGAAGCTTTCTTT
CDR3: CSGGQGYTEAFF